One T cell receptor (beta chain) is described in this entry. Its antigen target is currently unknown. Base qualities were left out, and no much larger clone turns up one base away. The CDR3 holds 14 amino acids from the cysteine to the phenylalanine. This entry keeps only the CDR3 DNA: 42 bases, framed from base 1. Trimming at the junction amounts to 7 bases on V and 6 bases on J, and the germline ends lie 16 bases apart. CDR1 and CDR2 were assigned from the germline V gene (reference sequence) as LNHDA and SQIVND. The collaborating institutions used their own protocols to collect whole blood in K2EDTA tubes. For TCRbeta analysis, collaborator samples were shipped as frozen whole blood, as isolated PBMCs, or as DNA extracted from either sample type. TCRbeta CDR3 regions were amplified from genomic DNA using the immunoSEQ Assay, a bias-controlled multiplex PCR. The source study handled its data this way. Within the assay, amplification of reference gene primers was used to estimate how many nucleated cells each sample contained. Sequence reads were collapsed and filtered to measure the absolute abundance of every unique TCRbeta CDR3 rearrangement. For each sample, productive Simpson clonality was calculated as the square root of Simpson's diversity index across productive rearrangements. In TCRdb, the immuneACCESS table is reduced to in-frame sequences with V and J assigned. These tables do not hold every clone; where another copy was compared, an unresolved V gene accounts for under half, and the others remain unexplained. Clonal size and the V and J genes are those of that table, whereas D and trimming came from the DNA. In all, the sample holds around 130,000 clones, and roughly 85% of those were seen once. About 2.9% of the sample lies in the top ten.

The data derive from a study of blood T cell repertoires in COVID-19 (dated by TCRdb to about 2020). Looking at the study overall: The collaborator samples originated in the United States, Italy and Spain and spanned the acute and convalescent phases of COVID-19. The prospective study material was composed of cDNA or gDNA derived from T cells, B-cell-depleted T cells, or PBMCs. The dataset comprised deeply sampled blood TCRbeta repertoires from subjects exposed to, actively infected with, or recovered from COVID-19. The repertoires were released in a freely available public database meant as a resource for research on the immune response to SARS-CoV-2. Samples came from the ongoing ImmuneRACE study (first 160 participants) plus 1,254 subjects from 6 global collaborators. Nearly every sample came with metadata listing a de-identified subject ID, COVID-19 status, age in years and sex. Where available, HLA class I and class II types were taken from metadata supplied by the sample provider and were not determined by assay-based typing. The study at large found these results: The amount of clinical and demographic metadata varied by source and participant and was provided uncurated.

The chain is encoded by TRBV19 joined to TRBJ1-5; matching of 6 bases hints at TRBD1 as the D gene. The receptor was isolated from a man aged 45-65 years with acute or convalescent COVID-19. The sequenced material came from peripheral blood. The DNA reads as follows: TGTGCCAGTATGGCGGGTCAGGGGTCTCAGCCCCAGCATTTT. Its translation is CASMAGQGSQPQHF. This CDR3, with the reference TRBV19 and TRBJ1-5 proteins standing in past its ends, gives the full variable domain DGGITQSPKYLFRKEGQNVTLSCEQNLNHDAMYWYRQDPGQGLRLIYYSQIVNDFQKGDIAEGYSVSREKKESFPLTVTSAQKNPTAFYLCASMAGQGSQPQHFGDGTRLSIL.